The entry below gives a single TCR beta chain sequence along with its context. The antigen is not known. One entry per CDR3 protein, called by TCRdb with MiXCR from the 5' RACE reads. The sample shows approximately 500,000 distinct CDR3 sequences, 20% to 25% of them seen only once. These data belong to a study of identical twins. Study conclusions and caveats: Twins shared beta out-of-frame sequences in excess, but this excess was weaker. Not following the same donors, the study drew its conclusions from cross-sectional statistical analysis.

This same sample was also part of a study on T cells expressing NK-cell markers. As reported in that work: Among eight sequenced donors, seven carried HCMV seropositivity while one was seronegative. The share of CD8+ T cells held by dominant NKG2C+ clonotypes was about 1.0-7.5% in about 6 donors.

The sequence was collected from a young woman in good health. Source material: CD4+ T cells sorted from blood.

The CDR3 DNA reads as TGCGCCAGCAGCCTGGGACTAGATAACTACAATGAGCAGTTCTTC. It yields the protein CASSLGLDNYNEQFF. The chain employs TRBV5-1 and TRBJ2-1, with 8 bases matching TRBD2. The CDR3 spans 15 residues. The V segment lost 4 bases and the J segment 3 bases; nucleotides outside the gene matches: 6. Germline CDR1 reads SGHRS; CDR2 reads YFSETQ.